This entry lists 29 T cell receptor beta chains sequenced from one sample in a study of T cells in women clearing cervical HPV infection. The repertoire was sequenced with immunoSEQ multiplex PCR; TCRdb's copy has only in-frame clones and lacks some. The sample shows 9,000 to 15,000 clones, and 20% to 25% sits with its ten largest clones. Sequencing used blood buffy coat. The source is a woman aged 18 to 75 with a cervical HPV16 infection that either progressed to CIN3+ or cleared (not recorded which).

With respect to this clone: The read terminates 3 residues ahead of where the CDR3 ends, so the germline J gene completes it. This chain links TRBV20-1 with TRBJ2-7; D gene unclear. The germline gives CDR1 DFQATT, CDR2 SNEGSKA (reference sequence). The CDR3 consists of 11 residues. Trimming took off 6 bases at V and 6 bases at J, with 12 bases between the two ends. The CDR3 bases that were read are TGCAGTGCCCCCTCAACCGGCGAG. Encoded protein: CSAPSTGE. The entire CDR3 is CSAPSTGEQYF.

The CDR3 loop reads CSARDPAGGYDEQFF. Incomplete CDR3 DNA: TGCAGTGCTAGAGATCCAGCGGGGGGGTACGATGAG. This chain links TRBV20-1 with TRBJ2-1, with 10 bases that match TRBD2. Read sequence stops 3 residues before the CDR3 end, and the germline J gene provides the missing end. V was pared by 0 bases and J by 8 bases, with 7 bases of the junction left unmatched. The CDR3 spans 15 residues. Germline CDR1 and CDR2: DFQATT and SNEGSKA (reference sequence).

Remarks on this clone: The CDR3 end falls 3 residues outside the read, so it is completed with the germline J gene. The rearrangement joins TRBV5-1 to TRBJ2-3, with D possibly TRBD1 on 6 matching bases. Germline V lookup: CDR1 SGHRS, CDR2 YFSETQ. This CDR3 has 13 residues. This CDR3 is CASSSFPGQPQYF. CDR3 DNA, as far as it was read: TGCGCCAGCAGCTCCTTCCCCGGACAGCCG.

A word on this clone: Coverage ceases 3 residues before the CDR3 finishes, and the germline J gene fills in the end. V is TRBV19 and J is TRBJ1-3, with a possible D match to TRBD1 (5 bases). The germline gives CDR1 LNHDA, CDR2 SQIVND (reference sequence). Between the trimmed V and J ends, which lost 3 bases and 0 bases, there was a span of 9 bases. The CDR3 sequence is 15 residues long. The sequenced CDR3 bases are TGTGCCAGTAGTATGCAGGGCCTCTCTGGAAACACC. Its protein is CASSMQGLSGNT. The full CDR3 is CASSMQGLSGNTIYF.

A word on this clone: The read stops 3 residues short of the end of the CDR3; the missing end is completed from the germline J gene. The rearrangement uses TRBV2 and TRBJ1-5; no definite D call. Per germline, CDR1 SNHLY and CDR2 FYNNEI. Trimming took 3 bases from V and 0 from J, leaving 6 bases between them. The length of the CDR3 is 14 residues. The CDR3 DNA, read in part, is TGTGCCAGCAGTGACAGTTTTAGCAATCAGCCC. This gives the protein CASSDSFSNQP. The full CDR3 protein reads CASSDSFSNQPQHF.

Comments on this clone: The read terminates 3 residues ahead of where the CDR3 ends, so the germline J gene completes it. The chain couples TRBV7-3 to TRBJ1-2, with D perhaps matching TRBD1 (5 bases). Germline values: CDR1 SGHTA, CDR2 FQGTGA. This CDR3 has 14 amino acids. CDR3 bases read: TGTGCCAGCAGGTCGGGACTAGCGGGAGATACC. It translates to CASRSGLAGDT. The complete CDR3 protein is CASRSGLAGDTYTF.

On this clone: The read halts 3 residues ahead of the CDR3 end, with the missing end drawn from the germline J gene. The rearrangement joins TRBV7-9 to TRBJ1-1; D is possibly TRBD1 (5 bases). The length of the CDR3 is 13 residues. Germline-derived CDR1 and CDR2 are SEHNR and FQNEAQ (reference sequence). The CDR3 bases that were read are TGTGCCAGCAGCTTAGCCTCCGAGGGGGAA. Translation: CASSLASEGE. The whole CDR3 sequence is CASSLASEGEAFF.

Of note for this clone: Read coverage stops 3 residues before the CDR3 terminus; the germline J gene supplies the remainder. The rearrangement joins TRBV2 to TRBJ2-3; D ambiguous. The CDR3 consists of 13 residues. Looked up from germline, CDR1 is SNHLY and CDR2 is FYNNEI. With 7 bases removed from V and 2 bases from J, the gap between germline ends came to 10 bases. The covered CDR3 bases are TGTGCCAGCAATCCCGACTCCACAGATACG. It codes for CASNPDSTDT. The CDR3, in full, reads CASNPDSTDTQYF.

A remark on this clone: The read terminates 3 residues before the CDR3 end, so the remaining end is supplied by the germline J gene. The chain recombines TRBV10-2 with TRBJ2-1, with 7 bases identical to TRBD1. The CDR3 contains 15 residues. J lost 0 bases, V lost 6 bases, and 5 bases had no gene match. Germline loops: CDR1 WSHSY, CDR2 SAAADI. CDR3 residues: CASSQQGSSYNEQFF. The CDR3 bases that were read are TGCGCCAGCAGCCAACAGGGGAGCTCCTACAATGAG.

With regard to this clone: The CDR3 extends 3 residues past the end of the read, so its final part is completed from the germline J gene. V and J are TRBV7-2 and TRBJ2-4; D remains unclear. This CDR3 comprises 14 residues. Germline CDR1 reads SGHTA; CDR2 reads FQGNSA. V shed 1 base and J shed 0 bases, with 4 bases lying between them. CDR3 bases read: TGTGCCAGCAGCTTAGGGCTAGCCAAAAACATT. Translation: CASSLGLAKNI. The whole CDR3 sequence reads CASSLGLAKNIQYF. The whole variable domain, filled in from reference TRBV7-2 and TRBJ2-4, reads GAGVSQSPSNKVTEKGKDVELRCDPISGHTALYWYRQSLGQGLEFLIYFQGNSAPDKSGLPSDRFSAERTGGSVSTLTIQRTQQEDSAVYLCASSLGLAKNIQYFGAGTRLSVL.

Worth noting for this clone: The sequence runs out 3 residues before the end of the CDR3; the remainder is reconstructed from the germline J gene. This chain links TRBV5-6 with TRBJ2-6, with D possibly being TRBD1 (5 bases). Per germline, CDR1 SGHDT and CDR2 YYEEEE. The V end lost 2 bases, the J end lost 4 bases, and 10 bases lay between the germline ends. This CDR3 has 15 residues. CDR3 in amino acids: CASSFAGSGANVLTF. Incomplete CDR3 DNA: TGTGCCAGCAGCTTCGCAGGGTCGGGGGCCAACGTC.

Turning to this clone: The CDR3 goes on 3 residues after the read ends, and that part is filled in from the germline J gene. The rearrangement uses TRBV18 and TRBJ1-4; possible D gene TRBD1, 5 bases. Germline CDR1 is KGHSH and CDR2 is LQKENI. The length of the CDR3 is 17 residues. Trimming took 2 bases from V and 6 from J, leaving 19 bases between them. The covered CDR3 bases are TGTGCCAGCTCACCAGAGGACAAGGTCGCCTCCTATGAAAAA. Protein product: CASSPEDKVASYEK. Given in full, the CDR3 is CASSPEDKVASYEKLFF.

Concerning this clone itself: The DNA ends 3 residues before the CDR3 does, and the rest of the CDR3 is filled in from the germline J gene. The chain uses TRBV5-5 and TRBJ2-4, with 8 nucleotides matching TRBD1. Germline loops: CDR1 SGHKS, CDR2 YYEKEE (reference sequence). The CDR3 extends over 11 amino acids. The CDR3 protein is CASSWGQDQYF. The CDR3 bases that were read are TGTGCCAGCAGCTGGGGACAGGAT.

In regard to this clone: Read sequence stops 3 residues before the CDR3 end, and the germline J gene provides the missing end. This chain links TRBV12-3 or TRBV12-4 with TRBJ2-5, with 8 bases aligning to TRBD2. The CDR3 length is 14 residues. J gave up 4 bases and V 6 bases, and 7 bases lay outside the gene matches. The DNA read from the CDR3 is TGTGCCAGCAGCTCGCGGGGGGACGGAGAGACC. It codes for CASSSRGDGET. The whole CDR3 reads CASSSRGDGETQYF.

In regard to this clone: With the read ending 3 residues before the CDR3 end, the germline J gene is used to fill in that end. This sequence joins TRBV2 and TRBJ1-5; D is perhaps TRBD1 (6 bases). V was clipped by 7 bases and J by 0 bases, with 13 bases between them. The CDR3 is 15 amino acids. The germline gives CDR1 SNHLY, CDR2 FYNNEI. The CDR3 sequence: CASMEGGYSNQPQHF. The sequenced CDR3 bases are TGTGCCAGCATGGAGGGGGGGTATAGCAATCAGCCC.

With regard to this clone: The read ends 3 residues shy of where the CDR3 ends; the end is completed using the germline J gene. The chain employs TRBV6-1 and TRBJ2-4, with 7 bases fitting TRBD1. Germline lookup yields CDR1 MNHNS and CDR2 SASEGT. This CDR3 is 15 amino acids long. V lost 3 bases and J lost 3; bases outside the gene matches: 5. The covered CDR3 bases are TGTGCCAGCAGTGACGCAGGGGGAGACAAAAACATT. Its translation: CASSDAGGDKNI. The CDR3 in full is CASSDAGGDKNIQYF.

Notes on this clone: The CDR3 end falls 3 residues outside the read, so it is completed with the germline J gene. The V and J genes are TRBV28 and TRBJ2-5, with 12 bases fitting TRBD1. There are 16 residues in the CDR3. J lost 5 bases, V lost 8 bases, and 12 bases had no gene match. Germline V CDR1 and CDR2: MDHEN, SYDVKM. The DNA read from the CDR3 is TGTGCCAGCCGGGACAGGGGGCTAAGGGGAGTGGAGACC. As protein: CASRDRGLRGVET. The entire CDR3 protein reads CASRDRGLRGVETQYF.

Details on this clone: With the read ending 3 residues before the CDR3 end, the germline J gene is used to fill in that end. V gene TRBV3-1 (or the pseudogene TRBV3-2) combines with J gene TRBJ1-1; 8 nucleotides align to TRBD1. Trimming removed 4 bases from V and 7 bases from J; junction bases left unmatched: 2. Per the germline V gene, CDR1 is LGHDT and CDR2 is YNNKEL (reference sequence). This CDR3 spans 12 amino acids. CDR3 sequence reads: CASSRDRYEAFF. The CDR3 bases that were read are TGTGCCAGCAGCCGGGACAGGTATGAA.

Regarding this clone: The sequence runs out 3 residues before the end of the CDR3; the remainder is reconstructed from the germline J gene. The chain employs TRBV6-4 and TRBJ2-2, with 13 bases identical to TRBD2. The J segment lost 6 bases and the V segment lost 5 bases, leaving 3 bases of the junction unmatched. The CDR3 extends over 15 amino acids. CDR1 MRHNA and CDR2 SNTAGT come from the germline V gene. CDR3: CASSPGLAGPGELFF. The covered CDR3 bases are TGTGCCAGCAGTCCGGGACTAGCGGGGCCCGGGGAG.

Considering frequency, this clone is medium-sized (0.01 to 0.1%). The read ends 3 residues shy of where the CDR3 ends; the end is completed using the germline J gene. The chain has TRBV5-1 and TRBJ2-2; TRBD2 might be the D (6 bases). Germline CDR1 reads SGHRS; CDR2 reads YFSETQ. This CDR3 is built from 15 residues. Trimming took off 7 bases at V and 0 bases at J, with 13 bases between the two ends. CDR3 residues: CASYSGRSNTGELFF. CDR3 DNA, as far as it was read: TGCGCCAGCTATAGCGGAAGATCGAACACCGGGGAG.

Concerning this clone itself: The CDR3 end is not reached by the read, which stops 3 residues before it; the germline J gene fills it in. The V and J genes are TRBV2 and TRBJ2-5; TRBD1 matches 8 bases. The CDR3 runs to 14 residues. The V gene's germline CDR1 is SNHLY and CDR2 FYNNEI. V dropped 4 bases and J dropped 5; count of bases not matched to a gene: 6. The covered CDR3 bases are TGTGCCAGCAGTGGTCAGGGGGCGAGTGAGACC. Protein product: CASSGQGASET. The whole CDR3 region reads CASSGQGASETQYF.

The CDR3 reads CASSPNLAGGLYEQYF. The part of the CDR3 DNA that was read is TGTGCCAGCTCACCGAATCTAGCGGGGGGCCTCTACGAG. The chain uses TRBV28 and TRBJ2-7; 11 bases match TRBD2. The read gets to within 3 residues of the CDR3 end, and the germline J gene fills in the rest. V lost 8 bases and J lost 3; bases outside the gene matches: 12. Per germline, CDR1 MDHEN and CDR2 SYDVKM. The CDR3 spans 16 residues.

Comment on this clone: Read coverage stops 3 residues before the CDR3 terminus; the germline J gene supplies the remainder. V usage is TRBV6-1 and J usage is TRBJ1-2; TRBD1 aligns across 9 bases. The CDR3 totals 15 residues. Germline V lookup: CDR1 MNHNS, CDR2 SASEGT. The sequenced part of the CDR3 DNA is TGTGCCAGCAGTGAAGTGCAACAGGGGGCATACGGC. Translation: CASSEVQQGAYG. The full CDR3 is CASSEVQQGAYGYTF.

On this clone: The read comes to an end 3 residues before the CDR3 does, leaving the germline J gene to fill in the end. The chain employs TRBV20-1 and TRBJ1-3, with TRBD1 matching 9 bases. Trimming cost V 6 bases and J 7 bases; bases outside gene matches: 7. CDR3 length: 13 amino acids. Germline V gene sequence: CDR1 DFQATT, CDR2 SNEGSKA (reference sequence). CDR3 bases read: TGCAGTGCGGACAGGGGATTTCGGAACACC. As protein: CSADRGFRNT. The full CDR3 sequence reads CSADRGFRNTIYF.

Details on this clone: With the read ending 3 residues before the CDR3 end, the germline J gene is used to fill in that end. The chain has TRBV5-1 and TRBJ1-1; D is uncertain. The CDR3 sequence is 16 residues long. Deletions cut 3 bases from V and 2 bases from J, with 17 bases between. Germline V gene lookup returns CDR1 SGHRS and CDR2 YFSETQ. The sequenced part of the CDR3 DNA is TGCGCCAGCAGCTCTACCTACAGTTCGGCAAACACTGAA. Its protein product is CASSSTYSSANTE. The full CDR3 is CASSSTYSSANTEAFF.

Regarding this clone: Read sequence stops 3 residues before the CDR3 end, and the germline J gene provides the missing end. This rearrangement joins TRBV19 to TRBJ1-1; D not certain. Germline V lookup: CDR1 LNHDA, CDR2 SQIVND (reference sequence). The CDR3 consists of 15 residues. Trimming removed 3 bases from V and 3 bases from J, with 14 bases in between. The sequenced part of the CDR3 DNA is TGTGCCAGTAGTATCACAGCGGGTCAGCACACTGAA. Protein: CASSITAGQHTE. The whole CDR3 protein reads CASSITAGQHTEAFF.

With regard to this clone: The CDR3 end is not reached by the read, which stops 3 residues before it; the germline J gene fills it in. The V call is TRBV20-1, the J call TRBJ1-2; the match to TRBD1 covers 8 bases. The CDR3 is 13 amino acids. Germline values: CDR1 DFQATT, CDR2 SNEGSKA (reference sequence). V gave up 5 bases and J gave up 6 bases; unmatched junction bases: 8. CDR3 DNA, as far as it was read: TGCAGTGCTGAGACCTTGACAGGGGATGGC. It yields the protein CSAETLTGDG. The whole CDR3 sequence is CSAETLTGDGYTF.

The DNA read from the CDR3 is TGTGCCAGCTCACCAGGGGGCACCTATGGC. Translating gives CASSPGGTYG. The whole CDR3 is CASSPGGTYGYTF. The genes are TRBV18 and TRBJ1-2; D perhaps matches TRBD1 (6 bases). The CDR3 extends 3 residues past the end of the read, so its final part is completed from the germline J gene. Deletions cut 2 bases from V and 4 bases from J, with 8 bases between. Germline V lookup: CDR1 KGHSH, CDR2 LQKENI. The CDR3 length is 13 residues.

To note about this clone: The read ends 3 residues shy of where the CDR3 ends; the end is completed using the germline J gene. The chain combines TRBV30 with TRBJ1-1; no firm D call. The germline CDR1 and CDR2 sequences are GTSNPN and SVGIG (reference sequence). The V end was cut by 2 bases, the J end by 4 bases, with 11 bases between. This CDR3 contains 13 residues. The part of the CDR3 DNA that was read is TGTGCCTGGAGTAAGGTTAGGGCCACTGAA. Amino acid sequence: CAWSKVRATE. The whole CDR3 protein reads CAWSKVRATEAFF. Filled out from reference TRBV30 and TRBJ1-1, the complete variable domain reads SQTIHQWPATLVQPVGSPLSLECTVEGTSNPNLYWYRQAAGRGLQLLFYSVGIGQISSEVPQNLSASRPQDRQFILSSKKLLLSDSGFYLCAWSKVRATEAFFGQGTRLTVV.